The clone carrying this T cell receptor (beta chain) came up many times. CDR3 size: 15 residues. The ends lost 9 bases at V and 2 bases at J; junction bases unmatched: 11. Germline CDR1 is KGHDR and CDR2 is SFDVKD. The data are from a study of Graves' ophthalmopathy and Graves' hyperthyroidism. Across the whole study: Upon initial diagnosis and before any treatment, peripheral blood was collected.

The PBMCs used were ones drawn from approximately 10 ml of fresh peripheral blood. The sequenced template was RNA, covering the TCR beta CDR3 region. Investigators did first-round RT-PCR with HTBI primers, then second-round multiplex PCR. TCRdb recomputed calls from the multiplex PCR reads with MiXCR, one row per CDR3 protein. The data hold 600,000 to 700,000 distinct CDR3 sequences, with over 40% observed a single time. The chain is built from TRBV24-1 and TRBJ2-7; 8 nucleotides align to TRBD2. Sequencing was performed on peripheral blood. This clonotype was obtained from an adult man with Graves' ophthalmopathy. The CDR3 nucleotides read TGTGCCACCGAATCAGCTGCGGGAGGCACCTACGAGCAGTACTTC. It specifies CATESAAGGTYEQYF.